This T cell receptor beta chain emerged from a study of shared clonotypes between healthy human individuals. For the study at large: Donor composition was a couple of women and a few men, aged 18 to 49. Study-wide results and limits: Approximately 4.5% was the fraction of naive CD4 clonotypes found shared across a handful of donors. Sorted-subset samples were not fully sequenced, rarefaction indicated.

V was clipped by 7 bases and J by 0 bases, with 13 bases between them. Germline V gives CDR1 MNHNS, CDR2 SASEGT. The CDR3 runs to 14 residues. Clones were sequenced by immunoSEQ multiplex PCR, and TCRdb holds only the in-frame ones, with some missing. Of around 1,000,000 clones listed, 77% are singletons. A remark on this clone: The antigen is not known.

V and J are TRBV6-1 and TRBJ2-7; no clear D. The sample consisted of memory CD4+ T cells from PBMCs. Regarding subset: CD45RA-negative fraction. The TCR originated in a young man in good health. Some clones in this sample may be carry-over from other donors' samples. The CDR3 DNA sequence: TGTGCCAGCAAGTTGCAGGTGAGCTCCTACGAGCAGTACTTC. Translation: CASKLQVSSYEQYF.